This TCR beta chain is drawn from a study of T cells in Graves' hyperthyroidism and ophthalmopathy. Study-wide context: Upon initial diagnosis and before any treatment, peripheral blood was collected.

Germline V gene data show CDR1 as SGHAT and CDR2 as FQNNGV. The V segment lost 7 bases and the J segment 2 bases; nucleotides outside the gene matches: 11. This CDR3 comprises 16 residues. About 10 ml fresh peripheral blood yielded the PBMCs. Amplification of TCR beta CDR3 regions used RNA as the template. A set of HTBI primers served as the primers for a first-round RT-PCR of the TCR CDR3. A single record per CDR3 protein comes from TCRdb applying MiXCR to the multiplex PCR reads. The repertoire has about 300,000 distinct CDR3 sequences, roughly an eighth of them found once; the top ten carry 6.5% to 10%.

This TCR came from a woman in her 40s with Graves' hyperthyroidism. The J gene is TRBJ2-5, the V gene TRBV11-2; 9 bases match TRBD2. Input material: blood. CDR3 loop: CASTPVGLAGQETQYF. The DNA of the CDR3 is TGTGCCAGCACCCCCGTCGGGCTAGCGGGACAAGAGACCCAGTACTTC. The variable domain in full, completed from reference TRBV11-2 and TRBJ2-5, reads EAGVAQSPRYKIIEKRQSVAFWCNPISGHATLYWYQQILGQGPKLLIQFQNNGVVDDSQLPKDRFSAERLKGVDSTLKIQPAKLEDSAVYLCASTPVGLAGQETQYFGPGTRLLVL.